Presented here are 32 T cell receptor beta chains from one specimen sequenced in a study of T cells in Graves' hyperthyroidism and ophthalmopathy. TCR beta CDR3 regions were amplified from RNA transcripts. The TCR CDR3 first-round RT-PCR relied on the HTBI primer set. TCRdb passed the multiplex PCR reads through MiXCR, listing each CDR3 protein once. The sample has roughly 110,000 distinct CDR3 sequences; 15% to 20% are singletons. Sample: blood. These receptors were obtained from a woman in her fifties or sixties with Graves' hyperthyroidism.

This clonotype has ten or more counts. The chain links TRBV2 to TRBJ2-2, with 7 bases fitting TRBD2. Losses at the gene ends were 5 bases for V and 9 bases for J; bases not matched to a gene: 6. The V gene's germline CDR1 is SNHLY and CDR2 FYNNEI. CDR3 length equals 13 residues. CDR3 in DNA: TGTGCCAGCAGTTCCGGACTAGACCGGGAGCTGTTTTTT. Protein sequence: CASSSGLDRELFF.

This clonotype was seen repeatedly, ten times or more. The chain carries TRBV6-1 and TRBJ1-5, with 11 bases aligning to TRBD1. The length of the CDR3 is 16 residues. Germline assignment: CDR1 MNHNS and CDR2 SASEGT. The V and J ends lost 10 bases and 8 bases, in that order; junction bases with no gene match: 16. CDR3 sequence reads: CATGVPGQGDIEPQHF. CDR3 DNA: TGTGCCACAGGTGTACCGGGACAGGGGGATATTGAGCCCCAGCATTTT.

This clonotype was seen at least ten times. The V call is TRBV28, the J call TRBJ1-5; D unresolved. V gave up 0 bases and J gave up 6 bases, with 3 bases separating them. The CDR3 loop spans 12 amino acids. Germline V lookup: CDR1 MDHEN, CDR2 SYDVKM. CDR3 sequence (DNA): TGTGCCAGCAGTTTATGGGGTCAGCCCCAGCATTTT. Its protein product is CASSLWGQPQHF.

The chain employs TRBV4-1 and TRBJ2-1, with TRBD2 identical over 16 bases. The V and J ends lost 6 bases and 12 bases, in that order; junction bases with no gene match: 8. The V gene's germline CDR1 is MGHRA and CDR2 YSYEKL. The CDR3 has 15 amino acids. The CDR3: CASRGTSGRAGGQFF. CDR3 in DNA: TGCGCCAGCAGGGGGACTAGCGGGAGGGCCGGCGGGCAGTTCTTC.

The chain links TRBV10-1 to TRBJ1-1; 7 nucleotides line up with TRBD1. This CDR3 spans 13 amino acids. The V gene's germline CDR1 is WNHNN and CDR2 SYGVQD (reference sequence). V shed 6 bases, J shed 6 bases, and the junction held 7 bases outside the gene matches. The chain's CDR3 is CASSFGQAPEAFF. The CDR3 DNA follows: TGCGCCAGCAGCTTCGGACAGGCTCCTGAAGCTTTCTTT.

The rearrangement links TRBV5-6 to TRBJ1-4; D is unresolved. Germline CDR1 and CDR2: SGHDT and YYEEEE. Trimming took 8 bases from V and 0 from J, leaving 20 bases between them. The CDR3 contains 17 residues. CDR3 sequence (DNA): TGTGCCAGTTCGTCGTTGGCAGGCACGGCAACTAATGAAAAACTGTTTTTT. Protein sequence: CASSSLAGTATNEKLFF.

This clonotype was recorded at least ten times. The chain combines TRBV14 with TRBJ1-3, with D possibly TRBD1 on 5 matching bases. Germline lookup yields CDR1 SGHDN and CDR2 FVKESK. Trimming took off 10 bases at V and 4 bases at J, with 14 bases between the two ends. CDR3 size: 13 residues. The CDR3 region has the DNA TGTGCCACAAGCGGGGGATACGGAAACACCATATATTTT. Amino acid sequence: CATSGGYGNTIYF.

This clonotype occurred many times. The chain combines TRBV2 with TRBJ1-4; D possibly corresponds to TRBD1 (6 bases). The CDR3 contains 15 residues. Trimming took 3 bases from V and 3 from J, leaving 11 bases between them. Germline assignment: CDR1 SNHLY and CDR2 FYNNEI. The DNA for the CDR3 is TGTGCCAGCAGTGAGACCAGGGGAGCTAATGAAAAACTGTTTTTT. Its protein is CASSETRGANEKLFF.

The sample holds many counts of this clonotype. This chain joins TRBV6-1 and TRBJ2-7; 8 nucleotides match TRBD1. The germline CDR1 and CDR2 sequences are MNHNS and SASEGT. V shed 1 base and J 0 bases; nucleotides not matched to a gene: 5. The CDR3 spans 16 residues. The CDR3 sequence is CASSEGAGGNSYEQYF. CDR3 DNA: TGTGCCAGCAGTGAAGGAGCAGGGGGCAACTCCTACGAGCAGTACTTC.

At least ten counts were recorded for this clonotype. This rearrangement joins TRBV29-1 to TRBJ2-2, with D perhaps matching TRBD1 (7 bases). This CDR3 has 14 residues. Germline V CDR1 and CDR2: SQVTM, ANQGSEA. Trimming shortened V by 3 bases and J by 4 bases, and 12 bases separated the two germline ends. CDR3 in amino acids: CSVEAGQSTGELFF. The CDR3 region has the DNA TGCAGCGTTGAGGCGGGACAGTCCACCGGGGAGCTGTTTTTT.

At least ten counts were recorded for this clonotype. This chain links TRBV5-4 with TRBJ2-5; D is tentatively TRBD1 or TRBD2 (6 bases each). The CDR3 is made up of 14 amino acids. Germline V gene lookup returns CDR1 SGHNT and CDR2 YYREEE (reference sequence). Trimming took 0 bases from V and 3 from J, leaving 9 bases between them. The DNA of the CDR3 is TGTGCCAGCAGCTTGGGGGGGGCCAAAGAGACCCAGTACTTC. Its translation: CASSLGGAKETQYF.

As to this clonotype: Just one base apart from a much larger clone, this may be a read error. The J gene is TRBJ1-2, the V gene TRBV29-1; D not certain. V was clipped by 7 bases and J by 4 bases, with 16 bases between them. The CDR3 sequence is 13 residues long. CDR1 is SQVTM and CDR2 is ANQGSEA in the germline V gene. The CDR3 loop reads CSALEMGIYGYTF. The CDR3 DNA reads as TGCAGCGCGCTGGAAATGGGTATCTATGGCTACACCTTC.

This clonotype occurred many times. The chain is built from TRBV24-1 and TRBJ2-3; the match to TRBD2 covers 14 bases. Germline V gives CDR1 KGHDR, CDR2 SFDVKD. V lost 4 bases to trimming and J lost 2 bases; unmatched junction nucleotides: 7. The CDR3 has 18 amino acids. CDR3 sequence reads: CATSDPGTSGGYTDTQYF. For the CDR3, the DNA is TGTGCCACCAGTGACCCGGGGACTAGCGGGGGATACACAGATACGCAGTATTTT.

This clonotype was found many times. This CDR3 reads CSARDHALGGTDTQYF. CDR3 DNA sequence: TGCAGTGCTAGAGATCATGCACTAGGCGGCACAGATACGCAGTATTTT. This chain uses TRBV20-1 with TRBJ2-3; possible D gene TRBD2, 5 bases. Trimming removed 0 bases at V and 1 base at J, with 14 bases between. The CDR3 runs 16 residues. Germline lookup yields CDR1 DFQATT and CDR2 SNEGSKA (reference sequence).

This clonotype showed up many times. V usage is TRBV20-1 and J usage is TRBJ1-1; D may be TRBD1 (6 bases). The CDR3 runs 16 residues. V was pared by 1 base and J by 1 base, with 16 bases between. Germline CDR1 reads DFQATT; CDR2 reads SNEGSKA (reference sequence). The CDR3 DNA follows: TGCAGTGCTAGAGGCCCGGGCAGGGGACGGAACACTGAAGCTTTCTTT. Translated, it gives CSARGPGRGRNTEAFF.

This clonotype was picked up many times. The gene calls are TRBV20-1 and TRBJ2-3, with 7 bases fitting TRBD1. Germline loops: CDR1 DFQATT, CDR2 SNEGSKA (reference sequence). V shed 3 bases and J 0 bases; nucleotides not matched to a gene: 3. There are 14 residues in the CDR3. The CDR3 loop is CSARPGQSTDTQYF. The CDR3, as DNA: TGCAGTGCTAGGCCGGGACAGAGCACAGATACGCAGTATTTT.

The V and J genes are TRBV6-1 and TRBJ1-5; D perhaps matches TRBD1 (6 bases). V dropped 5 bases and J dropped 5 bases, with 13 bases sitting between them. The CDR3 is made up of 14 amino acids. The germline V gene has CDR1 MNHNS and CDR2 SASEGT. The CDR3 spells CASSHGTSYQPQHF. The CDR3 coding sequence is TGTGCCAGCAGTCATGGGACATCATATCAGCCCCAGCATTTT.

The sample holds many counts of this clonotype. The genes are TRBV11-1 and TRBJ2-1; 11 bases are a match to TRBD2. CDR1 is SGHAT and CDR2 is FQDESV in the germline V gene (reference sequence). Trimming took 3 bases from V and 6 from J; bases not matched to a gene: 4. This CDR3 contains 15 residues. The CDR3, as DNA: TGTGCCAGCAGCTTGGGACTAGCGGACTTCAATGAGCAGTTCTTC. Its translation is CASSLGLADFNEQFF.

This clonotype showed up just once. The chain recombines TRBV7-9 with TRBJ2-7, with 13 nucleotides matching TRBD2. CDR3 size: 15 residues. Trimming at V came to 4 bases and at J to 5 bases, leaving 5 bases not matched to a gene. The germline CDR1 and CDR2 sequences are SEHNR and FQNEAQ (reference sequence). CDR3 amino acids: CASSSGLAGRHEQYF. The CDR3 DNA is TGTGCCAGCAGCTCGGGACTAGCGGGACGACACGAGCAGTACTTC.

In this sample, this clonotype turned up many times. V and J are TRBV5-8 and TRBJ2-3; D unresolved. CDR1 SGHTS and CDR2 YDEGEE come from the germline V gene. V was trimmed by 3 bases and J by 2 bases, leaving 16 bases between them. The CDR3 has 16 residues. CDR3 protein: CASSWRSWGPTDTQYF. Written as DNA, the CDR3 is TGTGCCAGCAGCTGGCGGTCCTGGGGTCCCACAGATACGCAGTATTTT.

V gene TRBV27 combines with J gene TRBJ2-3; 9 bases align to TRBD2. The CDR3 has 15 residues. Germline V gene data show CDR1 as MNHEY and CDR2 as SMNVEV (reference sequence). The ends lost 6 bases at V and 2 bases at J; junction bases unmatched: 6. The CDR3, as DNA: TGTGCCAGCAGCAAAACTAGCGGGTACACAGATACGCAGTATTTT. Its translation: CASSKTSGYTDTQYF.

This clonotype has ten or more counts. This chain links TRBV3-1 with TRBJ2-1; no reliable D call. This CDR3 is built from 14 residues. Germline V gene lookup returns CDR1 LGHDT and CDR2 YNNKEL (reference sequence). Between the trimmed V and J ends, which lost 7 bases and 5 bases, there was a span of 15 bases. The CDR3 loop is CASTQAARHNEQFF. The CDR3 bases are TGTGCCAGCACCCAGGCGGCCAGGCACAATGAGCAGTTCTTC.

This clonotype came up many times. The V gene is TRBV6-1, the J gene TRBJ2-2; no reliable D call. CDR3 length: 15 amino acids. CDR1 and CDR2 (germline): MNHNS, SASEGT. Deletions cut 5 bases from V and 4 bases from J, with 14 bases between. CDR3 in amino acids: CASSTIRSGTGELFF. In nucleotides, the CDR3 is TGTGCCAGCAGTACAATCCGATCGGGCACCGGGGAGCTGTTTTTT.

This clonotype was seen ten or more times. V is TRBV28 and J is TRBJ2-4, with 7 bases aligning to TRBD1. V shed 5 bases, J shed 1 base, and the junction held 5 bases outside the gene matches. Germline lookup yields CDR1 MDHEN and CDR2 SYDVKM. CDR3 length: 15 amino acids. CDR3 region: CASSVGGAAKNIQYF. In nucleotides, the CDR3 is TGTGCCAGCAGTGTAGGGGGCGCCGCCAAAAACATTCAGTACTTC.

The sample holds many counts of this clonotype. The gene calls are TRBV28 and TRBJ2-5; a weak D match, TRBD1 (6 bases). The germline V gene encodes CDR1 MDHEN and CDR2 SYDVKM. Trimming pared 3 bases from V and 1 base from J, leaving 15 bases between. The CDR3 contains 16 residues. CDR3 in amino acids: CASSFSGERVQETQYF. In nucleotides, the CDR3 is TGTGCCAGCAGTTTTTCAGGGGAGAGGGTCCAAGAGACCCAGTACTTC.

The chain joins TRBV20-1 to TRBJ2-7; D call uncertain. The V end lost 6 bases, the J end lost 0 bases, and 12 bases lay between the germline ends. Per the germline V gene, CDR1 is DFQATT and CDR2 is SNEGSKA (reference sequence). This CDR3 spans 13 amino acids. The CDR3 spells CSAPEETSYEQYF. The DNA for the CDR3 is TGCAGTGCCCCCGAGGAAACCTCCTACGAGCAGTACTTC.

This clonotype was counted ten times or more. This chain joins TRBV28 and TRBJ2-7, with D possibly matching TRBD2 (5 bases). The CDR3 runs 15 residues. The germline CDR1 and CDR2 sequences are MDHEN and SYDVKM. V was trimmed by 1 base and J by 0 bases, leaving 10 bases between them. The DNA of the CDR3 is TGTGCCAGCAGTTTATTGAGCGGACTCTCCTACGAGCAGTACTTC. Amino acid sequence: CASSLLSGLSYEQYF.

This clonotype was detected only once. V usage is TRBV12-3 or TRBV12-4 and J usage is TRBJ1-5; TRBD1 is a possible D gene (5 bases). V lost 4 bases and J lost 6, with 16 bases in between. The CDR3 runs 15 residues. CDR3 sequence: CASSYAGSRGQPQHF. CDR3 nucleotide sequence: TGTGCCAGCAGTTACGCGGGGTCGAGGGGTCAGCCCCAGCATTTT.

This clonotype was observed at least ten times. The rearrangement uses TRBV6-1 and TRBJ2-1, with D tentatively TRBD2 (5 bases). Germline assignment: CDR1 MNHNS and CDR2 SASEGT. The V gene lost 1 base and the J gene lost 4 bases, with 17 bases spanning the gap. This CDR3 is built from 17 residues. The chain's CDR3 is CASSEGLGASGYNEQFF. As DNA, the CDR3 is TGTGCCAGCAGTGAAGGCCTGGGAGCCTCGGGGTACAATGAGCAGTTCTTC.

This clonotype was seen many times. The chain couples TRBV2 to TRBJ2-2; 12 bases agree with TRBD1. In germline, CDR1 is SNHLY, CDR2 FYNNEI. With 6 bases clipped from V and 4 bases from J, the junction kept 18 bases outside the gene matches. The CDR3 consists of 20 residues. DNA for the CDR3: TGTGCCAGCAGAGGGACAGGGGGCTTCGCTAGCGGGAAGCCCACCGGGGAGCTGTTTTTT. Residues: CASRGTGGFASGKPTGELFF.

This clonotype was seen many times. The chain recombines TRBV28 with TRBJ2-1; D call uncertain. CDR3 size: 13 residues. V shed 3 bases and J shed 6 bases, with 9 bases lying between them. CDR1 and CDR2 (germline): MDHEN, SYDVKM. CDR3 sequence reads: CASSFRTLNEQFF. In DNA form, the CDR3 reads TGTGCCAGCAGTTTTAGAACCCTCAATGAGCAGTTCTTC.

This clonotype was observed a few times. The chain uses TRBV29-1 and TRBJ2-1; 7 bases fit TRBD1. V was pared by 7 bases and J by 3 bases, with 3 bases of the junction left unmatched. CDR3 length equals 12 residues. Germline V gives CDR1 SQVTM, CDR2 ANQGSEA. DNA of the CDR3: TGCAGCGCCGGGACAGACTACAATGAGCAGTTCTTC. Its protein product is CSAGTDYNEQFF.